These 8 T cell receptor beta chains came from one sample sequenced in a study of PD-L1 blockade in urothelial cancer. Time point indicated: peripheral blood 6 weeks after treatment start. Here immunoSEQ multiplex PCR was the method, and the copy in TCRdb shows in-frame clones only, minus some. The sample holds 20,000 to 25,000 clones; under 95% are singletons and the top ten take around 11%. The input for sequencing was PBMCs, taken around atezolizumab (anti-PD-L1) treatment. Receptors originate from a woman aged 60-75 years with urothelial cancer.

This sequence joins TRBV28 and TRBJ2-1; 8 bases match TRBD2. The CDR3 is made up of 17 amino acids. Germline CDR1 is MDHEN and CDR2 is SYDVKM. The J segment lost 5 bases and the V segment lost 5 bases, leaving 14 bases of the junction unmatched. Written as DNA, the CDR3 is TGTGCCAGCAGTCCCCGGGGAAGCGGGAGTTCCGACAATGAGCAGTTCTTC. Residues: CASSPRGSGSSDNEQFF.

The gene calls are TRBV7-7 and TRBJ2-5; TRBD2 aligns across 8 bases. Germline V gene lookup returns CDR1 SSHAT and CDR2 FNYEAQ (reference sequence). The J segment lost 0 bases and the V segment lost 1 base, leaving 7 bases of the junction unmatched. The CDR3 length is 17 residues. In DNA form, the CDR3 reads TGTGCCAGCAGCTTAGTCCTTAGCGGGGCCCACCAAGAGACCCAGTACTTC. Translating it yields CASSLVLSGAHQETQYF. The entire variable domain, with the rest obtained from reference TRBV7-7 and TRBJ2-5, is as follows: GAGVSQSPRYKVTKRGQDVTLRCDPISSHATLYWYQQALGQGPEFLTYFNYEAQPDKSGLPSDRFSAERPEGSISTLTIQRTEQRDSAMYRCASSLVLSGAHQETQYFGPGTRLLVL.

The chain employs TRBV11-3 and TRBJ2-2; D gene ambiguous. Germline assignment: CDR1 SGHNT and CDR2 YENEEA. V was clipped by 5 bases and J by 3 bases, with 4 bases between them. The CDR3 has 12 amino acids. The CDR3 DNA follows: TGTGCCAGCAGCGAGGACACCGGGGAGCTGTTTTTT. This codes for CASSEDTGELFF.

The chain combines TRBV19 with TRBJ2-7, with 10 bases matching TRBD1. The V gene's germline CDR1 is LNHDA and CDR2 SQIVND (reference sequence). V trimming: 1 base; J trimming: 3 bases; junction bases outside the gene matches: 3. The CDR3 runs 15 residues. CDR3 DNA sequence: TGTGCCAGTAGTATAGGGGGGACAGGGGACTACGAGCAGTACTTC. This gives the protein CASSIGGTGDYEQYF.

This clone came up once. The genes are TRBV6-6 and TRBJ2-5; TRBD1 is a possible D gene (6 bases). Per germline, CDR1 MNHNY and CDR2 SVGAGI (reference sequence). V dropped 7 bases and J dropped 10 bases, with 13 bases sitting between them. CDR3 length: 11 residues. The CDR3 DNA is TGTGCCAGCACCCTAACAGGGCTCCAGTACTTC. Residues: CASTLTGLQYF.

The chain links TRBV29-1 to TRBJ1-3; TRBD1 is a possible D gene (5 bases). V shed 7 bases and J shed 3 bases, with 16 bases lying between them. The CDR3 has 14 residues. CDR1 SQVTM and CDR2 ANQGSEA come from the germline V gene. The CDR3 is CSARGLGFGNTIYF. CDR3 DNA sequence: TGCAGCGCCCGGGGACTAGGATTTGGAAACACCATATATTTT.

This clone was seen only once. CDR3 amino acids: CASSSSRDRDGTPDYGYTF. CDR3 in DNA: TGCGCCAGCAGCTCCTCCCGGGACAGGGATGGGACCCCTGACTATGGCTACACCTTC. The chain combines TRBV5-1 with TRBJ1-2; 9 bases map to TRBD1. The germline CDR1 and CDR2 sequences are SGHRS and YFSETQ. V lost 3 bases to trimming and J lost 3 bases; unmatched junction nucleotides: 18. This CDR3 region has 19 residues.

This chain connects TRBV10-3 to TRBJ2-5, with 9 bases matching TRBD1. The length of the CDR3 is 14 residues. Germline V CDR1 and CDR2: ENHRY, SYGVKD. V shed 0 bases, J shed 7 bases, and the junction held 3 bases outside the gene matches. The CDR3 loop is CAISESGQGGTQYF. CDR3 nucleotide sequence: TGTGCCATCAGTGAGTCGGGACAGGGAGGGACCCAGTACTTC.